The 20 T cell receptor beta chains below were found in one sample sequenced in a study of blood T cell repertoires in COVID-19. Method: immunoSEQ multiplex PCR; TCRdb's copy keeps in-frame clones and lacks some. The sample includes approximately 300,000 clones, around 90% seen only once; the top ten take about 18%. The specimen sequenced was PBMCs or T cells enriched from blood (not recorded which). The receptors were sampled from a young woman who had recovered from COVID-19.

The chain uses TRBV9 and TRBJ2-2; D remains unclear. The germline V and J ends were trimmed by 0 bases and 5 bases, with 5 bases remaining between them. Germline CDR1 is SGDLS and CDR2 is YYNGEE. The CDR3 consists of 13 residues. This chain's CDR3 is CASSVVETGELFF. In DNA, the CDR3 is TGTGCCAGCAGCGTAGTAGAAACCGGGGAGCTGTTTTTT.

The J gene is TRBJ1-2, the V gene TRBV12-3 or TRBV12-4; D is possibly TRBD1 (6 bases). This CDR3 spans 13 amino acids. V was trimmed by 3 bases and J by 8 bases, leaving 13 bases between them. As DNA, the CDR3 is TGTGCCAGCAGTTTTCAGGGGATAGCAGGCTACACCTTC. Encoded protein: CASSFQGIAGYTF.

The gene calls are TRBV5-1 and TRBJ2-3, with 9 bases identical to TRBD1. The V gene end was trimmed by 4 bases and the J gene end by 2 bases; junction bases not matched to a gene: 8. CDR3 size: 16 residues. Germline CDR1 reads SGHRS; CDR2 reads YFSETQ. This CDR3 is CASSPGTGSNTDTQYF. In DNA form, the CDR3 reads TGCGCCAGCAGCCCGGGGACAGGGAGCAACACAGATACGCAGTATTTT.

The V and J genes are TRBV28 and TRBJ2-7; the D is unclear. V was shortened by 6 bases and J by 3 bases, with 6 bases between the two germline ends. Germline CDR1 MDHEN, CDR2 SYDVKM. This CDR3 is built from 11 residues. The CDR3 nucleotides are TGTGCCAGCAGCCGCTACTACGAGCAGTACTTC. It is translated as CASSRYYEQYF. Full variable domain (missing parts from reference TRBV28 and TRBJ2-7): DVKVTQSSRYLVKRTGEKVFLECVQDMDHENMFWYRQDPGLGLRLIYFSYDVKMKEKGDIPEGYSVSREKKERFSLILESASTNQTSMYLCASSRYYEQYFGPGTRLTVT.

The rearrangement uses TRBV6-4 and TRBJ1-2; 8 nucleotides match TRBD1. CDR1 is MRHNA and CDR2 is SNTAGT in the germline V gene. The V gene end was trimmed by 5 bases and the J gene end by 4 bases; junction bases not matched to a gene: 12. The CDR3 covers 16 residues. This CDR3 reads CASSSTGTGLPYGYTF. CDR3 sequence (DNA): TGTGCCAGCAGTTCCACCGGGACAGGTCTCCCCTATGGCTACACCTTC.

V usage is TRBV9 and J usage is TRBJ2-3; possibly TRBD2 for D (5 bases). V lost 4 bases and J 0 bases, leaving 9 bases between the germline ends. In germline, CDR1 is SGDLS, CDR2 YYNGEE. The CDR3 contains 14 residues. CDR3 region: CASSPRTSTDTQYF. For the CDR3, the DNA is TGTGCCAGCAGCCCAAGGACTAGCACAGATACGCAGTATTTT. The variable domain in full, completed from reference TRBV9 and TRBJ2-3, reads DSGVTQTPKHLITATGQRVTLRCSPRSGDLSVYWYQQSLDQGLQFLIQYYNGEERAKGNILERFSAQQFPDLHSELNLSSLELGDSALYFCASSPRTSTDTQYFGPGTRLTVL.

The V gene is TRBV18, the J gene TRBJ1-1; TRBD1 matches 7 bases. Trimming at V came to 2 bases and at J to 4 bases, leaving 7 bases not matched to a gene. The CDR3 is 15 residues long. Germline CDR1 reads KGHSH; CDR2 reads LQKENI. The CDR3 coding sequence is TGTGCCAGCTCACCAGTACAGGGGACGGGCACTGAAGCTTTCTTT. The encoded protein is CASSPVQGTGTEAFF.

J is TRBJ1-1 and V is TRBV7-3, with 8 bases aligning to TRBD1. J lost 6 bases, V lost 5 bases, and 5 bases had no gene match. Germline-derived CDR1 and CDR2 are SGHTA and FQGTGA. The CDR3 contains 13 residues. This CDR3 is CASSPRQGSEAFF. For the CDR3, the DNA is TGTGCCAGCAGCCCAAGACAGGGGTCTGAAGCTTTCTTT.

V and J are TRBV4-3 and TRBJ2-7; tentatively, D is TRBD2 (6 bases). This CDR3 contains 15 residues. Germline loops: CDR1 LGHNA, CDR2 YSLEER. The germline V and J ends were trimmed by 1 base and 3 bases, with 13 bases remaining between them. The chain's CDR3 is CASSQGGRPNYEQYF. CDR3 DNA sequence: TGCGCCAGCAGCCAAGGGGGGAGGCCAAACTACGAGCAGTACTTC.

The CDR3 DNA follows: TGTGCCAGCAGTCTGAAATGGACAGAGAACTATGGCTACACCTTC. This encodes CASSLKWTENYGYTF. The chain recombines TRBV6-2 or TRBV6-3 with TRBJ1-2, with D perhaps matching TRBD1 (6 bases). V was pared by 5 bases and J by 2 bases, with 15 bases between. Germline V gene data show CDR1 as MNHEY and CDR2 as SVGEGT. The CDR3 sequence is 15 residues long.

The rearrangement links TRBV19 to TRBJ2-2; TRBD1 aligns across 10 bases. The V and J ends lost 7 bases and 3 bases, in that order; junction bases with no gene match: 5. Germline V lookup: CDR1 LNHDA, CDR2 SQIVND (reference sequence). This CDR3 is 15 amino acids long. The CDR3 here is CASNAGQGYTGELFF. The DNA for the CDR3 is TGTGCCAGTAACGCGGGACAGGGGTACACCGGGGAGCTGTTTTTT.

This chain links TRBV10-3 with TRBJ2-7; TRBD2 is a possible D gene (6 bases). There are 15 residues in the CDR3. Germline loops: CDR1 ENHRY, CDR2 SYGVKD. V lost 0 bases to trimming and J lost 5 bases, with 14 bases between them. The CDR3 sequence: CAISESAGSANEQYF. CDR3 nucleotides: TGTGCCATCAGTGAGTCGGCGGGATCGGCGAACGAGCAGTACTTC.

The gene calls are TRBV7-2 and TRBJ2-5; tentatively, D is TRBD1 (5 bases). Trimming shortened V by 4 bases and J by 2 bases, and 8 bases separated the two germline ends. In germline, CDR1 is SGHTA, CDR2 FQGNSA. This CDR3 spans 13 amino acids. The CDR3 coding sequence is TGTGCCAGCAGCTCCAACAGGCAAGAGACCCAGTACTTC. Translating it yields CASSSNRQETQYF.

This chain joins TRBV28 and TRBJ2-7; 15 bases agree with TRBD2. The V segment lost 4 bases and the J segment 9 bases; nucleotides outside the gene matches: 7. This CDR3 is 15 amino acids long. CDR1 is MDHEN and CDR2 is SYDVKM in the germline V gene. CDR3 region: CASSSLGLAGGGQYF. In nucleotides, the CDR3 is TGTGCCAGCAGTTCGTTGGGACTAGCGGGAGGCGGGCAGTACTTC.

The rearrangement links TRBV5-1 to TRBJ2-7, with 9 bases aligning to TRBD1. Germline V lookup: CDR1 SGHRS, CDR2 YFSETQ. This CDR3 spans 16 amino acids. The V gene end was trimmed by 3 bases and the J gene end by 4 bases; junction bases not matched to a gene: 11. The CDR3 DNA is TGCGCCAGCAGCTCCAACAGGGGGCGCGGACTATACGAGCAGTACTTC. Its protein product is CASSSNRGRGLYEQYF.

The gene calls are TRBV7-2 and TRBJ1-5; D uncertain. V was pared by 2 bases and J by 6 bases, with 8 bases between. Per the germline V gene, CDR1 is SGHTA and CDR2 is FQGNSA. This CDR3 spans 13 amino acids. The CDR3 reads CASSLLAGQPQHF. CDR3 bases: TGTGCCAGCAGCTTACTCGCGGGTCAGCCCCAGCATTTT.

Here the CDR3 reads CASRHGGDTGELFF. In DNA form, the CDR3 reads TGTGCCAGCAGGCACGGAGGGGACACCGGGGAGCTGTTTTTT. This chain uses TRBV6-5 with TRBJ2-2, with D perhaps matching TRBD2 (6 bases). The CDR3 runs 14 residues. V was shortened by 6 bases and J by 3 bases, with 11 bases between the two germline ends. Germline V gene lookup returns CDR1 MNHEY and CDR2 SVGAGI.

The table lists this clone with a few counts. V gene TRBV7-3 combines with J gene TRBJ2-7; 9 nucleotides line up with TRBD2. Germline CDR1 reads SGHTA; CDR2 reads FQGTGA. The ends lost 5 bases at V and 3 bases at J; junction bases unmatched: 11. The CDR3 sequence is 16 residues long. The chain's CDR3 is CASSHVLIAGDYEQYF. CDR3 DNA: TGTGCCAGCAGCCACGTACTAATAGCGGGGGACTACGAGCAGTACTTC.

V and J are TRBV7-2 and TRBJ1-2, with D perhaps matching TRBD1 (6 bases). V shed 3 bases and J shed 5 bases, with 19 bases lying between them. In germline, CDR1 is SGHTA, CDR2 FQGNSA. The CDR3 has 16 amino acids. CDR3 protein: CASSFSPGQALYGYTF. The DNA of the CDR3 is TGTGCCAGCAGCTTTTCCCCGGGACAAGCACTGTATGGCTACACCTTC.

This sequence joins TRBV28 and TRBJ2-7; 7 nucleotides match TRBD1. V was pared by 4 bases and J by 4 bases, with 7 bases of the junction left unmatched. The CDR3 has 14 amino acids. Germline V gene lookup returns CDR1 MDHEN and CDR2 SYDVKM. The chain's CDR3 is CASSSGQVEYEQYF. For the CDR3, the DNA is TGTGCCAGCAGTTCAGGACAGGTCGAATACGAGCAGTACTTC. The full variable domain, its missing parts supplied by reference TRBV28 and TRBJ2-7, is DVKVTQSSRYLVKRTGEKVFLECVQDMDHENMFWYRQDPGLGLRLIYFSYDVKMKEKGDIPEGYSVSREKKERFSLILESASTNQTSMYLCASSSGQVEYEQYFGPGTRLTVT.